This passage covers 21 T cell receptor beta chains from one sample sequenced in a study of cytomegalovirus exposure and HLA in healthy donors. Primers for the PCR totalled 60 Vbeta and 13 Jbeta. The protocol was immunoSEQ multiplex PCR, while the TCRdb copy is restricted to in-frame clones and leaves out a portion. The sample contains about 200,000 clones, roughly 13% of which appear only once. The sequenced sample consisted of PBMCs. The receptors here all came from a man aged 50-59 years in good health and CMV-seropositive.

The CDR3 loop reads CASSEARTPSAEAFF. Written as DNA, the CDR3 is TGTGCCAGCAGTGAGGCAAGGACACCGTCTGCTGAAGCTTTCTTT. This chain connects TRBV25-1 to TRBJ1-1; perhaps TRBD1 as D (5 bases). CDR1 MGHDK and CDR2 SYGVNS come from the germline V gene. V was pared by 3 bases and J by 6 bases, with 17 bases between. CDR3 size: 15 residues. Full variable domain (rest looked up from reference TRBV25-1 and TRBJ1-1): EADIYQTPRYLVIGTGKKITLECSQTMGHDKMYWYQQDPGMELHLIHYSYGVNSTEKGDLSSESTVSRIRTEHFPLTLESARPSHTSQYLCASSEARTPSAEAFFGQGTRLTVV.

CDR3 sequence reads: CASSEVLGQTNTEAFF. The CDR3 region has the DNA TGTGCCAGCAGTGAAGTGTTGGGACAAACGAACACTGAAGCTTTCTTT. This chain uses TRBV2 with TRBJ1-1, with D possibly being TRBD1 (6 bases). This CDR3 has 16 residues. V lost 1 base, J lost 1 base, and 13 bases lay in between. Germline-derived CDR1 and CDR2 are SNHLY and FYNNEI.

This rearrangement joins TRBV6-5 to TRBJ1-5, with 8 bases lining up with TRBD1. Looked up from germline, CDR1 is MNHEY and CDR2 is SVGAGI. The CDR3 is 15 residues long. V shed 6 bases, J shed 7 bases, and the junction held 11 bases outside the gene matches. In DNA, the CDR3 is TGTGCCAGCAGAGGGTCAGGGGGCGATTGGCAGCCCCAGCATTTT. Its protein product is CASRGSGGDWQPQHF.

This clone was observed a few times. The chain joins TRBV13 to TRBJ2-5; 8 bases fit TRBD2. Germline V gene sequence: CDR1 PRHDT, CDR2 FYEKMQ (reference sequence). V was pared by 5 bases and J by 2 bases, with 7 bases of the junction left unmatched. The length of the CDR3 is 15 residues. The CDR3 protein is CASSPPRGEQETQYF. The DNA of the CDR3 is TGTGCCAGCAGCCCCCCGCGGGGGGAACAAGAGACCCAGTACTTC.

This clone turned up a few times. This chain connects TRBV6-1 to TRBJ2-5, with TRBD2 matching over 16 bases. Germline loops: CDR1 MNHNS, CDR2 SASEGT. This CDR3 has 18 amino acids. The V and J ends lost 1 base and 2 bases, in that order; junction bases with no gene match: 4. The CDR3 loop reads CASSEVGLAGGRQETQYF. CDR3 DNA sequence: TGTGCCAGCAGTGAAGTGGGACTAGCGGGGGGGCGGCAAGAGACCCAGTACTTC.

V usage is TRBV7-9 and J usage is TRBJ2-7; 10 nucleotides agree with TRBD1. CDR1 SEHNR and CDR2 FQNEAQ come from the germline V gene (reference sequence). V lost 5 bases, J lost 1 base, and 8 bases stayed unmatched. The CDR3 is 16 residues long. The CDR3 spells CASSPRQGARSYEQYF. Here the CDR3 DNA reads TGTGCCAGCAGCCCAAGACAGGGGGCGAGGTCCTACGAGCAGTACTTC.

This clone showed up just a few times. The chain employs TRBV30 and TRBJ2-1; TRBD1 is a possible D gene (6 bases). This CDR3 has 13 amino acids. Germline V CDR1 and CDR2: GTSNPN, SVGIG (reference sequence). V was cut by 7 bases and J by 7 bases, with 17 bases left in between. The CDR3 reads CAFRDIAINEQFF. CDR3 in DNA: TGTGCCTTCCGGGACATAGCGATTAATGAGCAGTTCTTC.

This clone turned up a few times. The rearrangement joins TRBV4-3 to TRBJ1-6; 9 bases line up with TRBD1. The V and J ends lost 1 base and 8 bases, in that order; junction bases with no gene match: 6. The CDR3 spans 16 residues. CDR1 and CDR2 (germline): LGHNA, YSLEER. CDR3 sequence: CASSQAGTGIHSPLHF. The CDR3 DNA sequence: TGCGCCAGCAGCCAAGCCGGGACAGGGATACATTCACCCCTCCACTTT.

The chain has TRBV7-2 and TRBJ2-7; 8 bases align to TRBD1. Trimming removed 5 bases from V and 2 bases from J; junction bases left unmatched: 11. Germline-derived CDR1 and CDR2 are SGHTA and FQGNSA. The CDR3 length is 16 residues. The CDR3 spells CASSPSRDRTTYEQYF. DNA of the CDR3: TGTGCCAGCAGCCCGAGCAGGGACAGGACGACCTACGAGCAGTACTTC.

Only a few counts were recorded for this clone. V gene TRBV7-2 combines with J gene TRBJ1-3; 7 nucleotides agree with TRBD1. Germline CDR1 is SGHTA and CDR2 is FQGNSA. The CDR3 extends over 15 amino acids. The J segment lost 4 bases and the V segment lost 6 bases, leaving 9 bases of the junction unmatched. CDR3 sequence: CASSPDRVGGNTIYF. The CDR3 DNA reads TGTGCCAGCAGTCCCGACAGGGTCGGAGGAAACACCATATATTTT.

V gene TRBV30 combines with J gene TRBJ2-5; D might be TRBD2 (6 bases). This CDR3 has 18 amino acids. Germline V CDR1 and CDR2: GTSNPN, SVGIG (reference sequence). V lost 1 base and J 1 base, leaving 22 bases between the germline ends. This CDR3 is CAWSGRAGGGIGQETQYF. Here the CDR3 DNA reads TGTGCCTGGAGTGGCCGGGCAGGTGGGGGGATAGGCCAAGAGACCCAGTACTTC. The full variable domain, completed using reference TRBV30 and TRBJ2-5, is SQTIHQWPATLVQPVGSPLSLECTVEGTSNPNLYWYRQAAGRGLQLLFYSVGIGQISSEVPQNLSASRPQDRQFILSSKKLLLSDSGFYLCAWSGRAGGGIGQETQYFGPGTRLLVL.

This chain connects TRBV14 to TRBJ2-7, with D tentatively TRBD2 (5 bases). V lost 1 base, J lost 4 bases, and 11 bases lay in between. CDR3 length: 14 amino acids. Germline V lookup: CDR1 SGHDN, CDR2 FVKESK. This chain's CDR3 is CASSQVDSKYEQYV. The CDR3 DNA reads as TGTGCCAGCAGCCAAGTGGACTCTAAGTACGAGCAGTACGTC.

This clone has only a few counts. The chain recombines TRBV7-2 with TRBJ2-3; no reliable D call. Per the germline V gene, CDR1 is SGHTA and CDR2 is FQGNSA. The CDR3 length is 15 residues. The V end lost 5 bases, the J end lost 9 bases, and 21 bases lay between the germline ends. The CDR3, as DNA: TGTGCCAGCAGCCCGTCGGGTCTAACGTTTACCACGCAGTATTTT. This gives the protein CASSPSGLTFTTQYF.

The J gene is TRBJ2-7, the V gene TRBV6-1, with 7 bases identical to TRBD1. The V and J ends lost 4 bases and 3 bases, in that order; junction bases with no gene match: 3. CDR3 length equals 13 residues. The V gene's germline CDR1 is MNHNS and CDR2 SASEGT. Here the CDR3 reads CASSGRTGYEQYF. The CDR3 DNA follows: TGTGCCAGCAGTGGGAGGACAGGCTACGAGCAGTACTTC.

The chain links TRBV7-9 to TRBJ2-7, with TRBD2 identical over 13 bases. Germline assignment: CDR1 SEHNR and CDR2 FQNEAQ (reference sequence). The CDR3 sequence is 15 residues long. V dropped 5 bases and J dropped 5; count of bases not matched to a gene: 6. The CDR3 bases are TGTGCCAGCAGCGTCACTAGCGGGGGGGCCCACGAGCAGTACTTC. Translation: CASSVTSGGAHEQYF.

This clone showed up just a few times. The V call is TRBV20-1, the J call TRBJ1-1; D ambiguous. Germline values: CDR1 DFQATT, CDR2 SNEGSKA (reference sequence). Deletions cut 5 bases from V and 8 bases from J, with 9 bases between. CDR3 length: 10 residues. The CDR3 is CSALPGEAFF. DNA for the CDR3: TGCAGTGCTCTTCCGGGGGAAGCTTTCTTT.

This clone showed up just a few times. This chain links TRBV5-4 with TRBJ2-5; the D gene is possibly TRBD2 (5 bases). Germline values: CDR1 SGHNT, CDR2 YYREEE (reference sequence). This CDR3 has 14 amino acids. Trimming shortened V by 5 bases and J by 5 bases, and 16 bases separated the two germline ends. The CDR3 loop is CASRAGLRLETQYF. The CDR3 bases are TGTGCCAGCAGGGCAGGACTGCGGTTGGAGACCCAGTACTTC. Using reference TRBV5-4 and TRBJ2-5 for the parts outside the CDR3, the full variable domain is ETGVTQSPTHLIKTRGQQVTLRCSSQSGHNTVSWYQQALGQGPQFIFQYYREEENGRGNFPPRFSGLQFPNYSSELNVNALELDDSALYLCASRAGLRLETQYFGPGTRLLVL.

With regard to this clone: The missing conserved phenylalanine or tryptophan at the end of this CDR3 makes a read error likely. This rearrangement joins TRBV5-1 to TRBJ1-1; no firm D call. The CDR3 has 14 amino acids. Germline V CDR1 and CDR2: SGHRS, YFSETQ. Deletions cut 4 bases from V and 4 bases from J, with 14 bases between. The CDR3 region is CASSDPIAGTEAFV. Here the CDR3 DNA reads TGCGCCAGCAGCGACCCTATCGCAGGCACTGAAGCTTTCGTT.

This chain links TRBV6-5 with TRBJ1-1, with no clear D. Trimming took off 7 bases at V and 1 base at J, with 13 bases between the two ends. The CDR3 extends over 14 amino acids. CDR1 and CDR2 from the germline V gene are MNHEY and SVGAGI. In nucleotides, the CDR3 is TGTGCCAGCACCGTTGACCGACAGAACACTGAAGCTTTCTTT. It is translated as CASTVDRQNTEAFF.

The chain combines TRBV11-3 with TRBJ2-3, with a weak D call TRBD2 (6 bases). Germline CDR1 and CDR2: SGHNT and YENEEA. The CDR3 length is 15 residues. V lost 5 bases and J 0 bases, leaving 12 bases between the germline ends. CDR3 in amino acids: CASSPQGTSTDTQYF. In nucleotides, the CDR3 is TGTGCCAGCAGCCCTCAAGGGACTAGCACAGATACGCAGTATTTT.

The rearrangement uses TRBV5-1 and TRBJ1-2; no reliable D call. Germline CDR1 reads SGHRS; CDR2 reads YFSETQ. This CDR3 comprises 10 residues. V shed 2 bases and J shed 8 bases, with 4 bases lying between them. The CDR3 DNA is TGCGCCAGCAGCTTCGGGGGCTACACCTTC. This codes for CASSFGGYTF. The whole variable domain, filled in from reference TRBV5-1 and TRBJ1-2, reads KAGVTQTPRYLIKTRGQQVTLSCSPISGHRSVSWYQQTPGQGLQFLFEYFSETQRNKGNFPGRFSGRQFSNSRSEMNVSTLELGDSALYLCASSFGGYTFGSGTRLTVV.